Listed here are 26 T cell receptor beta chains from one sample, sequenced in a study of identical twins. TCRdb re-analysed the 5' RACE reads in MiXCR, keeping a single row per CDR3 protein. The table records under 350,000 distinct CDR3 sequences, roughly 9.8% of them present only once. These same data were also listed under a study on yellow fever vaccine responses in identical twins.

Input material: CD8+ T cells sorted from blood. Receptors originate from a woman in her late teens or twenties in good health.

This clonotype has ten or more counts. The gene calls are TRBV6-4 and TRBJ2-1; D is uncertain. The CDR3 totals 15 residues. Germline V gene lookup returns CDR1 MRHNA and CDR2 SNTAGT. V was pared by 6 bases and J by 1 base, with 13 bases between. The CDR3 here is CASSPQAASYNEQFF. CDR3 DNA sequence: TGTGCCAGCAGCCCGCAGGCGGCGTCCTACAATGAGCAGTTCTTC.

In this sample, this clonotype turned up many times. The gene calls are TRBV7-2 and TRBJ2-1; 8 nucleotides match TRBD2. V shed 5 bases and J 8 bases; nucleotides not matched to a gene: 11. CDR3 size: 15 residues. The germline gives CDR1 SGHTA, CDR2 FQGNSA. CDR3 DNA: TGTGCCAGCAGCCTCACGGGACTAGTCTTAGATGAGCAGTTCTTC. Translated: CASSLTGLVLDEQFF.

This clonotype has more than one count but fewer than ten. The V and J genes are TRBV20-1 and TRBJ2-1, with TRBD2 identical over 12 bases. Per germline, CDR1 DFQATT and CDR2 SNEGSKA (reference sequence). V trimming: 3 bases; J trimming: 10 bases; junction bases outside the gene matches: 10. The CDR3 has 15 residues. CDR3 amino acids: CSARRLAGVVGEQFF. The CDR3 coding sequence is TGCAGTGCTAGGCGACTAGCGGGAGTAGTGGGGGAGCAGTTCTTC.

The CDR3: CASSNRDRTYEQYF. CDR3 coding DNA: TGTGCCAGCAGCAATCGGGACAGAACCTACGAGCAGTACTTC. V and J are TRBV7-8 and TRBJ2-7; TRBD1 agrees at 7 bases. CDR3 size: 14 residues. Losses at the gene ends were 5 bases for V and 2 bases for J; bases not matched to a gene: 6. The germline V gene encodes CDR1 SGHVS and CDR2 FQNEAQ.

The chain has TRBV7-9 and TRBJ2-1; no clear D. Trimming removed 6 bases at V and 7 bases at J, with 10 bases between. In germline, CDR1 is SEHNR, CDR2 FQNEAQ (reference sequence). The CDR3 spans 12 residues. In DNA, the CDR3 is TGTGCCAGCAGGCTAGTTTATAATGAGCAGTTCTTC. This sequence encodes CASRLVYNEQFF.

This clonotype was recorded a few times. The genes are TRBV6-2 or TRBV6-3 and TRBJ2-1; TRBD2 matches 7 bases. CDR3 length: 14 residues. Germline values: CDR1 MNHEY, CDR2 SVGEGT. CDR3 coding DNA: TGTGCAGTCGGTGATTGGGAGGGGCAGGTTGAGCAGTTCTTC. This translates into CAVGDWEGQVEQFF.

The chain recombines TRBV12-5 with TRBJ2-2, with D maybe TRBD2 (6 bases). Trimming left V 5 bases short and J 0 bases short, with 16 bases between. The CDR3 extends over 17 amino acids. CDR1 is LGHNT, CDR2 FRNRAP, per germline. The CDR3 sequence: CASGGTLGGANTGELFF. The CDR3, as DNA: TGTGCTAGTGGTGGAACGCTTGGCGGGGCGAACACCGGGGAGCTGTTTTTT.

This clonotype showed up just a few times. The chain employs TRBV15 and TRBJ2-3, with 11 bases matching TRBD1. V shed 3 bases, J shed 5 bases, and the junction held 4 bases outside the gene matches. The CDR3 is made up of 15 amino acids. CDR1 is LNHNV, CDR2 YYDKDF, per germline (reference sequence). In DNA, the CDR3 is TGTGCCACCAGCAGCCGGACAGGGGGCGAAGATACGCAGTATTTT. This sequence encodes CATSSRTGGEDTQYF.

This clonotype showed up just a few times. The V and J genes are TRBV4-2 and TRBJ2-3; D call uncertain. The CDR3 contains 15 residues. Per germline, CDR1 LGHNA and CDR2 YNFKEQ. Trimming shortened V by 0 bases and J by 6 bases, and 13 bases separated the two germline ends. The CDR3 DNA sequence: TGTGCCAGCAGCCAAGATCCGGCAGCCACCGATACGCAGTATTTT. Its protein product is CASSQDPAATDTQYF.

This clonotype turned up a few times. V usage is TRBV6-1 and J usage is TRBJ2-4; TRBD1 aligns across 9 bases. The V and J ends lost 6 bases and 0 bases, in that order; junction bases with no gene match: 15. The CDR3 has 19 amino acids. Per the germline V gene, CDR1 is MNHNS and CDR2 is SASEGT. Written as DNA, the CDR3 is TGTGCCAGCAGCTTCCCGCCGGGACAGGGTCCTCTAGCCAAAAACATTCAGTACTTC. Encoded protein: CASSFPPGQGPLAKNIQYF.

The rearrangement uses TRBV29-1 and TRBJ2-7, with 9 bases fitting TRBD1. With 0 bases clipped from V and 2 bases from J, the junction kept 2 bases outside the gene matches. This CDR3 contains 14 residues. Germline V gives CDR1 SQVTM, CDR2 ANQGSEA. CDR3 loop: CSVEEGTGTYEQYF. The CDR3 nucleotides are TGCAGCGTTGAAGAAGGGACAGGGACCTACGAGCAGTACTTC.

This clonotype has more than one count but fewer than ten. This chain links TRBV2 with TRBJ2-7; D remains ambiguous. Germline lookup yields CDR1 SNHLY and CDR2 FYNNEI. CDR3 length equals 12 residues. V lost 6 bases, J lost 5 bases, and 11 bases lay in between. In DNA, the CDR3 is TGTGCCAGCAGGTGGCTGACTGACGAGCAGTACTTC. Its protein product is CASRWLTDEQYF.

This clonotype was seen more than once but under ten times. The chain links TRBV12-5 to TRBJ2-1; D gene ambiguous. This CDR3 contains 12 residues. V lost 0 bases to trimming and J lost 6 bases, with 3 bases between them. Germline CDR1 reads LGHNT; CDR2 reads FRNRAP. The CDR3 loop is CASGLVRNEQFF. For the CDR3, the DNA is TGTGCTAGTGGTTTGGTACGCAATGAGCAGTTCTTC.

The chain has TRBV4-2 and TRBJ2-1, with D maybe TRBD2 (5 bases). Germline V lookup: CDR1 LGHNA, CDR2 YNFKEQ. Trimming took 5 bases from V and 5 from J, leaving 13 bases between them. This CDR3 contains 14 residues. CDR3 sequence (DNA): TGTGCCAGCAGCAAGGAGAGAGCGGACAATGAGCAGTTCTTC. Protein: CASSKERADNEQFF.

In its sample, this clonotype was seen a few times. The CDR3 sequence is CASSYGVGRESSYEQYF. In nucleotides, the CDR3 is TGTGCCAGCAGTTACGGGGTCGGACGGGAAAGCTCCTACGAGCAGTACTTC. The genes are TRBV6-5 and TRBJ2-7; a possible D gene is TRBD2 (5 bases). Germline CDR1 MNHEY, CDR2 SVGAGI. V shed 2 bases and J shed 0 bases, with 17 bases lying between them. The CDR3 is made up of 17 amino acids.

This clonotype was picked up many times. The chain has TRBV7-9 and TRBJ2-1; D uncertain. V was shortened by 11 bases and J by 9 bases, with 17 bases between the two germline ends. The CDR3 covers 12 residues. The germline CDR1 and CDR2 sequences are SEHNR and FQNEAQ (reference sequence). The chain's CDR3 is CASALQLGEQFF. The CDR3 DNA reads TGTGCCTCCGCTCTCCAGCTGGGTGAGCAGTTCTTC.

This chain joins TRBV7-9 and TRBJ2-7; D is unresolved. With 1 base removed from V and 3 bases from J, the gap between germline ends came to 16 bases. CDR1 and CDR2 (germline): SEHNR, FQNEAQ (reference sequence). The CDR3 is 16 residues long. The chain's CDR3 is CASSLVSAREFYEQYF. The CDR3 nucleotides are TGTGCCAGCAGCTTAGTGTCGGCTAGGGAATTCTACGAGCAGTACTTC.

The rearrangement uses TRBV7-9 and TRBJ2-7; D gene unclear. Germline lookup yields CDR1 SEHNR and CDR2 FQNEAQ (reference sequence). CDR3 length: 14 amino acids. V dropped 0 bases and J dropped 5 bases, with 11 bases sitting between them. CDR3 in DNA: TGTGCCAGCAGCTTAGCCACAGCTTTCCACGAGCAGTACTTC. Amino acid sequence: CASSLATAFHEQYF.

This clonotype showed up many times. The chain links TRBV10-3 to TRBJ2-1, with 7 bases identical to TRBD2. The V gene end was trimmed by 10 bases and the J gene end by 14 bases; junction bases not matched to a gene: 14. Germline-derived CDR1 and CDR2 are ENHRY and SYGVKD. This CDR3 has 12 residues. CDR3 sequence: CASTGEGYYKFF. CDR3 nucleotide sequence: TGTGCCAGTACTGGGGAGGGTTATTATAAGTTCTTC.

As for this clonotype: A clone one base away is much larger, so this may be a read error. The chain's CDR3 is CASSQVGTGELLF. The CDR3 nucleotides read TGTGCCAGCAGCCAGGTGGGCACCGGGGAGCTGCTTTTT. V is TRBV3-1 and J is TRBJ2-2; D is perhaps TRBD2 (5 bases). The CDR3 contains 13 residues. Germline V CDR1 and CDR2: LGHDT, YNNKEL (reference sequence).

This clonotype was detected many times. This sequence joins TRBV27 and TRBJ2-1, with TRBD2 as a possible D gene (6 bases). From germline, CDR1 is MNHEY and CDR2 SMNVEV (reference sequence). This CDR3 contains 15 residues. Trimming stripped 6 bases from V and 3 bases from J, with 15 bases between. DNA for the CDR3: TGTGCCAGCAGCCCTGGCTTTAGCGGCTACAATGAGCAGTTCTTC. This encodes CASSPGFSGYNEQFF.

This clonotype was seen repeatedly, ten times or more. V usage is TRBV20-1 and J usage is TRBJ2-7, with TRBD1 matching 7 bases. Trimming removed 0 bases from V and 1 base from J; junction bases left unmatched: 3. Germline values: CDR1 DFQATT, CDR2 SNEGSKA (reference sequence). The CDR3 contains 14 residues. Here the CDR3 reads CSARDWDSSYEQYF. CDR3 sequence (DNA): TGCAGTGCTAGAGACTGGGACAGTTCCTACGAGCAGTACTTC.

The sample holds many counts of this clonotype. The CDR3 DNA reads as TGTGCCAGCAGTTCCCTCGGGACGTACAATGAGCAGTTCTTC. It is translated as CASSSLGTYNEQFF. The genes are TRBV12-3 or TRBV12-4 and TRBJ2-1; D is tentatively TRBD1 or TRBD2 (5 bases each). Deletions cut 4 bases from V and 4 bases from J, with 11 bases between. This CDR3 is 14 amino acids long.

This clonotype has ten or more counts. V is TRBV25-1 and J is TRBJ2-5, with D uncertain. Trimming took 8 bases from V and 5 from J, leaving 18 bases between them. Germline CDR1 and CDR2: MGHDK and SYGVNS. This CDR3 region has 14 residues. CDR3 sequence (DNA): TGTGCCAGCTCGGGTGGAAGGCTGGGGGAGACCCAGTACTTC. Protein: CASSGGRLGETQYF.

This clonotype was seen many times. The J gene is TRBJ2-3, the V gene TRBV4-3; 7 bases are shared with TRBD2. This CDR3 spans 15 amino acids. V dropped 3 bases and J dropped 4; count of bases not matched to a gene: 7. Germline values: CDR1 LGHNA, CDR2 YSLEER. The CDR3 spells CASSHGLDSADTQYF. CDR3 nucleotide sequence: TGCGCCAGCAGCCATGGACTAGACTCGGCAGATACGCAGTATTTT.

The table lists this clonotype with a few counts. The V and J genes are TRBV5-6 and TRBJ2-1; D unclear. The CDR3 extends over 17 amino acids. Trimming removed 0 bases from V and 4 bases from J, with 17 bases in between. Per the germline V gene, CDR1 is SGHDT and CDR2 is YYEEEE. CDR3 nucleotides: TGTGCCAGCAGCTTGGACGTGGCTCCAACGGCATACAATGAGCAGTTCTTC. Translation gives CASSLDVAPTAYNEQFF.